Below are 23 T cell receptor beta chains sequenced from a single sample in a study of T cell clonality in common variable immunodeficiency. TCRdb's table, derived via immunoSEQ multiplex PCR, lists solely in-frame clones and lacks some. The sample yields approximately 40,000 clones, without any singletons. The source material was peripheral blood mononuclear cells. The origin of the receptors is a person between 18 and 69 years old in good health.

This clone has ten or more counts. Read data end 3 residues before the CDR3 end; the end is taken from the germline J gene. The V gene is TRBV20-1, the J gene TRBJ2-5; TRBD1 might be the D (6 bases). V was cut by 1 base and J by 4 bases, with 7 bases left in between. CDR1 and CDR2 from the germline V gene are DFQATT and SNEGSKA (reference sequence). The CDR3 covers 12 residues. CDR3 loop: CSARGGRETQYF. The covered CDR3 bases are TGCAGTGCTAGAGGGGGGCGAGAGACC.

This clone was observed many times. The sequenced part of the CDR3 DNA is TGTGCCAGCAGTGCATACAGAGAAAACACTGAA. Residues: CASSAYRENTE. The entire CDR3 is CASSAYRENTEAFF. J is TRBJ1-1 and V is TRBV2; no definite D call. The CDR3 is cut off 3 residues early in the read; its end comes from the germline J gene. V was shortened by 4 bases and J by 2 bases, with 11 bases between the two germline ends. Germline CDR1 and CDR2: SNHLY and FYNNEI. CDR3 length equals 14 residues.

This clone was recorded many times. The read comes to an end 3 residues before the CDR3 does, leaving the germline J gene to fill in the end. The chain combines TRBV5-1 with TRBJ1-1; the match to TRBD1 covers 9 bases. With V trimmed by 3 bases and J by 1 base, 13 bases remained unmatched. The CDR3 is made up of 18 amino acids. Looked up from germline, CDR1 is SGHRS and CDR2 is YFSETQ. Incomplete CDR3 DNA: TGCGCCAGCAGCTCCGCGACGGGACAGGGTGTGAAGAACACTGAA. Translating gives CASSSATGQGVKNTE. The whole CDR3 reads CASSSATGQGVKNTEAFF.

In its sample, this clone was seen many times. The read gets to within 3 residues of the CDR3 end, and the germline J gene fills in the rest. The rearrangement joins TRBV20-1 to TRBJ2-3, with 8 positions matching TRBD2. CDR3 length: 16 amino acids. Losses at the gene ends were 3 bases for V and 0 bases for J; bases not matched to a gene: 8. CDR1 and CDR2 (germline): DFQATT, SNEGSKA (reference sequence). The CDR3 bases that were read are TGCAGTGCTAGGGCGGGAGGTCAGCGGAGCACAGATACG. This gives the protein CSARAGGQRSTDT. The entire CDR3 sequence reads CSARAGGQRSTDTQYF.

This clone was counted at least ten times. With the read ending 3 residues before the CDR3 end, the germline J gene is used to fill in that end. V is TRBV9 and J is TRBJ1-5; D might be TRBD1 (5 bases). CDR1 SGDLS and CDR2 YYNGEE come from the germline V gene. The CDR3 consists of 18 residues. Trimming took off 0 bases at V and 0 bases at J, with 16 bases between the two ends. The CDR3 sequence is CASSVVPDTPDSNQPQHF. Partial CDR3 DNA: TGTGCCAGCAGCGTAGTACCGGACACCCCGGATAGCAATCAGCCC.

This clone was seen ten or more times. The observed sequence ends 3 residues before the CDR3 terminus, with the missing tail filled in from the germline J gene. The chain links TRBV18 to TRBJ2-2, with D unresolved. The length of the CDR3 is 12 residues. V lost 5 bases and J lost 3, with 4 bases in between. Germline values: CDR1 KGHSH, CDR2 LQKENI. CDR3 amino acids: CASSADTGELFF. The CDR3 DNA, read in part, is TGTGCCAGCTCAGCGGACACCGGGGAG.

This clone appeared many times. CDR3 in amino acids: CASSARTSAYNEQFF. Partial CDR3 DNA: TGTGCCAGCAGCGCCCGGACTAGCGCTTACAATGAG. The genes are TRBV13 and TRBJ2-1; TRBD2 matches at 9 bases. The read ends 3 residues before the CDR3 terminus; that terminus is restored from the germline J gene. This CDR3 has 15 amino acids. Trimming cost V 5 bases and J 4 bases; bases outside gene matches: 6. The germline V gene has CDR1 PRHDT and CDR2 FYEKMQ (reference sequence).

The sample holds many counts of this clone. The read stops 3 residues short of the end of the CDR3; the missing end is completed from the germline J gene. Other DNA sequences in the same sample also yield this CDR3. The chain has TRBV7-9 and TRBJ2-3, with TRBD2 identical over 7 bases. J gave up 2 bases and V 0 bases, and 2 bases lay outside the gene matches. The length of the CDR3 is 15 residues. Germline V gene data show CDR1 as SEHNR and CDR2 as FQNEAQ (reference sequence). The CDR3 is CASSLAGGSTDTQYF. The part of the CDR3 DNA that was read is TGTGCCAGCAGCTTAGCGGGGGGGTCCACAGATACG.

This clone was counted many times. The observed sequence ends 3 residues before the CDR3 terminus, with the missing tail filled in from the germline J gene. V usage is TRBV6-4 and J usage is TRBJ2-2, with 9 bases fitting TRBD1. Germline V gives CDR1 MRHNA, CDR2 SNTAGT. V lost 6 bases to trimming and J lost 4 bases; unmatched junction nucleotides: 6. The CDR3 contains 15 residues. CDR3 in amino acids: CASSRDRAFTGELFF. The sequenced CDR3 bases are TGTGCCAGCAGCCGGGACAGGGCCTTCACCGGGGAG.

This clone was seen only a few times. The CDR3 extends 3 residues past the end of the read, so its final part is completed from the germline J gene. V and J are TRBV19 and TRBJ2-3; TRBD1 might be the D (6 bases). This CDR3 is built from 14 residues. V lost 4 bases, J lost 6 bases, and 14 bases lay in between. Germline CDR1 is LNHDA and CDR2 is SQIVND (reference sequence). The CDR3 is CASSRAGAADTQYF. The part of the CDR3 DNA that was read is TGTGCCAGTAGTAGGGCAGGGGCAGCGGATACG.

This clone was seen many times. The covered CDR3 bases are TGTGCCAGCAGCTCAGAAGGACTAGCGGGGGGGGTGTACCAAGAGACC. Protein: CASSSEGLAGGVYQET. Given in full, the CDR3 is CASSSEGLAGGVYQETQYF. The chain has TRBV7-1 and TRBJ2-5; TRBD2 aligns across 15 bases. The sequence runs out 3 residues before the end of the CDR3; the remainder is reconstructed from the germline J gene. TRBV7-1 is marked as an open reading frame, function uncertain. The CDR3 totals 19 residues. The V gene end was trimmed by 1 base and the J gene end by 0 bases; junction bases not matched to a gene: 6.

This clone was counted ten times or more. The observed sequence ends 3 residues before the CDR3 terminus, with the missing tail filled in from the germline J gene. This sequence joins TRBV9 and TRBJ1-4; 9 nucleotides match TRBD1. From germline, CDR1 is SGDLS and CDR2 YYNGEE. V was pared by 0 bases and J by 7 bases, with 7 bases of the junction left unmatched. This CDR3 region has 16 residues. CDR3 loop: CASSVGSDRGGEKLFF. The covered CDR3 bases are TGTGCCAGCAGCGTAGGGTCGGACAGGGGAGGTGAAAAA.

The table lists this clone with many counts. With the read ending 3 residues before the CDR3 end, the germline J gene is used to fill in that end. V is TRBV7-8 and J is TRBJ2-2; a possible D gene is TRBD2 (6 bases). This CDR3 has 16 residues. The germline V gene has CDR1 SGHVS and CDR2 FQNEAQ. Trimming pared 2 bases from V and 5 bases from J, leaving 15 bases between. The CDR3 bases that were read are TGTGCCAGCAGCTTAACGGCGGGGCGAAATACCGGGGAG. This codes for CASSLTAGRNTGE. The complete CDR3 reads CASSLTAGRNTGELFF.

This clone was seen ten or more times. The read gets to within 3 residues of the CDR3 end, and the germline J gene fills in the rest. The rearrangement links TRBV7-2 to TRBJ1-4; possibly TRBD1 for D (5 bases). This CDR3 is 14 amino acids long. Germline V CDR1 and CDR2: SGHTA, FQGNSA. V lost 3 bases to trimming and J lost 8 bases, with 13 bases between them. The CDR3 here is CASSLGQGREKLFF. CDR3 DNA (partial): TGTGCCAGCAGCTTGGGGCAGGGTCGGGAAAAA.

About this clone: Read sequence stops 3 residues before the CDR3 end, and the germline J gene provides the missing end. The chain has TRBV4-2 and TRBJ2-7, with TRBD2 identical over 7 bases. The CDR3 length is 17 residues. Germline values: CDR1 LGHNA, CDR2 YNFKEQ. With 0 bases clipped from V and 5 bases from J, the junction kept 13 bases outside the gene matches. CDR3 DNA (partial): TGTGCCAGCAGCCAAGAGGGTCTGACCGGGACTACGCACGAG. Translation: CASSQEGLTGTTHE. The entire CDR3 reads CASSQEGLTGTTHEQYF.

This clone was counted ten times or more. Sequencing ends 3 residues short of the CDR3 end; the germline J gene provides the rest. J is TRBJ1-2 and V is TRBV6-1; D may be TRBD1 (6 bases). The CDR3 runs 14 residues. Germline CDR1 MNHNS, CDR2 SASEGT. V was shortened by 2 bases and J by 4 bases, with 11 bases between the two germline ends. This chain's CDR3 is CASSERGKGYGYTF. The CDR3 DNA, read in part, is TGTGCCAGCAGTGAAAGGGGGAAAGGCTATGGC.

This clone has a count of ten or more. With the read ending 3 residues before the CDR3 end, the germline J gene is used to fill in that end. The rearrangement links TRBV13 to TRBJ1-2; D is unresolved. This CDR3 comprises 13 residues. Germline V gives CDR1 PRHDT, CDR2 FYEKMQ (reference sequence). The CDR3 loop is CASSLVVLNDYTF. The DNA read from the CDR3 is TGTGCCAGCAGCTTAGTAGTTCTCAATGAC.

This clone was seen many times. The CDR3 bases that were read are TGCAGTGCTAGACCCCAGGGCGCTGGGTCACCG. It translates to CSARPQGAGSP. The full-length CDR3 reads as CSARPQGAGSPLFF. This rearrangement joins TRBV20-1 to TRBJ2-2; tentative D call: TRBD1 (5 bases). The read gets to within 3 residues of the CDR3 end, and the germline J gene fills in the rest. Germline values: CDR1 DFQATT, CDR2 SNEGSKA (reference sequence). The CDR3 is 14 residues long.

This clone was detected many times. The read halts 3 residues ahead of the CDR3 end, with the missing end drawn from the germline J gene. This chain joins TRBV5-1 and TRBJ2-1, with 8 positions matching TRBD1. The CDR3 is 17 amino acids. J gave up 0 bases and V 5 bases, and 10 bases lay outside the gene matches. Germline V gene data show CDR1 as SGHRS and CDR2 as YFSETQ. The CDR3 is CASSQGTGTFSYNEQFF. CDR3 DNA, as far as it was read: TGCGCCAGCAGTCAAGGGACAGGAACTTTCTCCTACAATGAG. The full variable domain, rest sourced from reference TRBV5-1 and TRBJ2-1, is KAGVTQTPRYLIKTRGQQVTLSCSPISGHRSVSWYQQTPGQGLQFLFEYFSETQRNKGNFPGRFSGRQFSNSRSEMNVSTLELGDSALYLCASSQGTGTFSYNEQFFGPGTRLTVL.

This clone has a count of ten or more. The missing CDR3 end, 3 residues past where the read stops, is filled in from the germline J gene. The J gene is TRBJ2-1, the V gene TRBV2; 9 nucleotides align to TRBD2. V gave up 6 bases and J gave up 5 bases; unmatched junction bases: 5. Germline values: CDR1 SNHLY, CDR2 FYNNEI. The CDR3 length is 14 residues. This CDR3 is CASRGTSNDNEQFF. Incomplete CDR3 DNA: TGTGCCAGCAGGGGGACTAGCAATGACAATGAG. Using reference TRBV2 and TRBJ2-1 for the parts outside the CDR3, the full variable domain is EPEVTQTPSHQVTQMGQEVILRCVPISNHLYFYWYRQILGQKVEFLVSFYNNEISEKSEIFDDQFSVERPDGSNFTLKIRSTKLEDSAMYFCASRGTSNDNEQFFGPGTRLTVL.

This clone turned up a few times. The DNA ends 3 residues before the CDR3 does, and the rest of the CDR3 is filled in from the germline J gene. J is TRBJ1-6 and V is TRBV18, with TRBD1 matching over 7 bases. The ends lost 2 bases at V and 7 bases at J; junction bases unmatched: 8. Germline V CDR1 and CDR2: KGHSH, LQKENI. This CDR3 has 16 amino acids. The CDR3 loop is CASSPDRQGPNSPLHF. The sequenced part of the CDR3 DNA is TGTGCCAGCTCACCAGACAGACAGGGTCCAAATTCACCC.

Note on this clone: The read ends 3 residues early relative to the CDR3; the germline J gene fills the gap. The V gene is TRBV7-3, the J gene TRBJ2-5; tentative D call: TRBD1 (6 bases). This CDR3 has 15 residues. The germline V and J ends were trimmed by 5 bases and 1 base, with 14 bases remaining between them. Germline V gives CDR1 SGHTA, CDR2 FQGTGA. CDR3 bases read: TGTGCCAGCAGCCTCTACAGGGACCCCCAAGAGACC. As protein: CASSLYRDPQET. The full-length CDR3 reads as CASSLYRDPQETQYF.

This clone has a count of ten or more. The sequence runs out 3 residues before the end of the CDR3; the remainder is reconstructed from the germline J gene. J is TRBJ2-5 and V is TRBV20-1; possible D gene TRBD2, 6 bases. Germline lookup yields CDR1 DFQATT and CDR2 SNEGSKA (reference sequence). Trimming left V 3 bases short and J 4 bases short, with 9 bases between. The CDR3 is made up of 12 amino acids. The sequenced CDR3 bases are TGCAGTGCTAGGCGGGGCGGAGAGACC. Protein: CSARRGGET. In full, the CDR3 is CSARRGGETQYF.